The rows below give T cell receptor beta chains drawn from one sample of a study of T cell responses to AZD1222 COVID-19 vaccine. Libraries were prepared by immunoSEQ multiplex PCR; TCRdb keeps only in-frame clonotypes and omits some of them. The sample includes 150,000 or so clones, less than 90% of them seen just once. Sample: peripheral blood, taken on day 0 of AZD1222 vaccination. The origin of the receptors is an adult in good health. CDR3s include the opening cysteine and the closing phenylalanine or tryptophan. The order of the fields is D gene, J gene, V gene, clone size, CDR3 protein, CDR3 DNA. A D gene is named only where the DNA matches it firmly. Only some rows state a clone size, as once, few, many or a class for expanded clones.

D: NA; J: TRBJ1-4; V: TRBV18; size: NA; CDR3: CASSNRGPTNEKLFF; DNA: TGTGCCAGCTCAAACCGGGGGCCAACTAATGAAAAACTGTTTTTT
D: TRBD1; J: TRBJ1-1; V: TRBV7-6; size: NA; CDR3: CASSLEGAGGVRTEAFF; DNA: TGTGCCAGCAGCTTAGAAGGAGCAGGGGGCGTTAGAACTGAAGCTTTCTTT
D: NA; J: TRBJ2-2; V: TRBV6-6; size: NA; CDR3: CASSESGGTGELFF; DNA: TGTGCCAGCAGCGAAAGCGGAGGCACCGGGGAGCTGTTTTTT
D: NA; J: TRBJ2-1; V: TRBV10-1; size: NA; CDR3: CASSGGSSNEQFF; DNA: TGCGCCAGCAGTGGCGGTAGCTCGAATGAGCAGTTCTTC
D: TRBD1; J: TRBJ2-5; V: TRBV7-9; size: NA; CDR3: CASSPTGGAETQYF; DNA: TGTGCCAGCAGCCCAACAGGGGGCGCGGAGACCCAGTACTTC
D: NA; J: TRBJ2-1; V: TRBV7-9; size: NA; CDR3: CASSLGNPYNEQFF; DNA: TGTGCCAGCAGTCTGGGGAACCCCTACAATGAGCAGTTCTTC
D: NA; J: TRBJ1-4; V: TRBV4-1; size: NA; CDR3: CASRGGATTNEKLFF; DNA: TGCGCCAGCAGAGGGGGGGCAACAACTAATGAAAAACTGTTTTTT
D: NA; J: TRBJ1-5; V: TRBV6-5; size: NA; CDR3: CASSTTYDGNQPQHF; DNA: TGTGCCAGCAGTACGACTTACGATGGCAATCAGCCCCAGCATTTT
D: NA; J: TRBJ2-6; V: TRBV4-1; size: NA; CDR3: CASSQVQGSSGANVLTF; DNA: TGCGCCAGCAGCCAAGTTCAGGGGAGCTCTGGGGCCAACGTCCTGACTTTC
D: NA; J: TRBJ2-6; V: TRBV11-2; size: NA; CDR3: CASSLVGGAGANVLTF; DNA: TGTGCCAGCAGCTTAGTGGGGGGCGCTGGGGCCAACGTCCTGACTTTC
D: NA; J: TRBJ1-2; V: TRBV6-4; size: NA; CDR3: CASSDGSTDYTF; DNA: TGTGCCAGCAGTGATGGGTCGACGGACTACACCTTC
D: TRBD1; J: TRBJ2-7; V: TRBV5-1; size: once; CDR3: CASSLASGTATYEQYF; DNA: TGCGCCAGCAGCTTGGCCTCCGGGACAGCGACCTACGAGCAGTACTTC
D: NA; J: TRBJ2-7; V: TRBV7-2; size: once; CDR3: CASSSRFGEQYF; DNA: TGTGCCAGCAGTTCCCGTTTTGGGGAGCAGTACTTC
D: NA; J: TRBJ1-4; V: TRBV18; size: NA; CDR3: CASSRRERGEKLFF; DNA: TGTGCCAGCTCACGCCGGGAGAGGGGGGAAAAACTGTTTTTT
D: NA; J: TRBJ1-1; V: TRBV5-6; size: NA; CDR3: CASSRRGGTEAFF; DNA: TGTGCCAGCAGCCGACGAGGGGGCACTGAAGCTTTCTTT
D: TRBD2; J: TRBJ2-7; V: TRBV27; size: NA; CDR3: CASSLRLAERYEQYF; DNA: TGTGCCAGCAGTTTAAGACTAGCGGAACGGTACGAGCAGTACTTC
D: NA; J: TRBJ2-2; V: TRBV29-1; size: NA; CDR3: CSVERNTGELFF; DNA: TGCAGCGTTGAGAGGAACACCGGGGAGCTGTTTTTT
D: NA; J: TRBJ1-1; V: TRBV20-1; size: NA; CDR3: CSASLFGGNTEAFF; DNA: TGCAGTGCTAGTCTTTTCGGGGGGAACACTGAAGCTTTCTTT
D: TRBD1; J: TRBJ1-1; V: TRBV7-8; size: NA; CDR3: CASSRRGPTEAFF; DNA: TGTGCCAGCAGCCGGAGGGGGCCCACTGAAGCTTTCTTT
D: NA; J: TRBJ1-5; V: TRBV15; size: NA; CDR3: CATSRERQGGQPQHF; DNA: TGTGCCACCAGCAGAGAACGTCAGGGCGGGCAGCCCCAGCATTTT
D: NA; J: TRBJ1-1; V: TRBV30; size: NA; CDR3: CAWTGGFDTEAFF; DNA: TGTGCCTGGACCGGGGGGTTCGACACTGAAGCTTTCTTT
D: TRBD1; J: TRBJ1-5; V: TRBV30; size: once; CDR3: CAWSAPQQGAIQPQHF; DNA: TGTGCCTGGAGTGCCCCCCAACAGGGGGCGATTCAGCCCCAGCATTTT
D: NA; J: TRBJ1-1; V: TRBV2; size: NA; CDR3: CASSELQGTEAFF; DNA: TGTGCCAGCAGTGAGCTGCAGGGGACTGAAGCTTTCTTT
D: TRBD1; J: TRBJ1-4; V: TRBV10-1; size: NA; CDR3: CASSVGQGGRMRTNEKLFF; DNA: TGCGCCAGCAGTGTGGGGCAGGGGGGGAGGATGAGAACTAATGAAAAACTGTTTTTT
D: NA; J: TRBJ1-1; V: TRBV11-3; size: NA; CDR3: CASSKDTTEAFF; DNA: TGTGCCAGCAGCAAGGACACGACTGAAGCTTTCTTT
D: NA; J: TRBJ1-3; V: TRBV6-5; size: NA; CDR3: CASSSSGSPGNTIYF; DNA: TGTGCCAGCAGTAGCTCAGGGTCCCCTGGAAACACCATATATTTT
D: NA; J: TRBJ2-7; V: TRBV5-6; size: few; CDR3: CASRRQPLSSYEQYF; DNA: TGTGCCAGCAGACGACAGCCACTTAGCTCCTACGAGCAGTACTTC
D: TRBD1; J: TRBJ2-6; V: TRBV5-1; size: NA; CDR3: CASSLAGTVTSGANVLTF; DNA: TGCGCCAGCAGCTTGGCCGGGACAGTAACCTCTGGGGCCAACGTCCTGACTTTC
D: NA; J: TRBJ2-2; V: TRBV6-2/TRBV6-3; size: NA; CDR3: CASSSLSGAGELFF; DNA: TGTGCCAGCAGTTCGTTATCAGGGGCCGGGGAGCTGTTTTTT
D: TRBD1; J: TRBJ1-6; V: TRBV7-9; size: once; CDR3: CASSSSDRIYNSPLHF; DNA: TGTGCCAGCAGCTCTTCGGACAGGATCTATAATTCACCCCTCCACTTT
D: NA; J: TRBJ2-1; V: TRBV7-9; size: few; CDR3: CASSPRWVGSSYNEQFF; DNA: TGTGCCAGCAGCCCCCGTTGGGTCGGTTCCTCCTACAATGAGCAGTTCTTC
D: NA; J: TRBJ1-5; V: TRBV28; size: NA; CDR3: CASNPLGTGNQPQHF; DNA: TGTGCCAGCAACCCGTTGGGGACGGGTAATCAGCCCCAGCATTTT
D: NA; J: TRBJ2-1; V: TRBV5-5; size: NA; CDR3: CASSFGRAEKQFF; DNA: TGTGCCAGCAGCTTTGGCAGGGCGGAAAAACAGTTCTTC
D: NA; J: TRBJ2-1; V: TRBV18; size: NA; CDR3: CASTPSRGSYNEQFF; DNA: TGTGCCAGCACCCCCAGTAGGGGCTCCTACAATGAGCAGTTCTTC
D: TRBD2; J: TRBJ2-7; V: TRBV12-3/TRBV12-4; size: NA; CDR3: CASSLETSWQYF; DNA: TGTGCCAGCAGTTTAGAGACTAGCTGGCAGTACTTC
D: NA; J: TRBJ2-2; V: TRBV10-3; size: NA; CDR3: CAISESPDAGELFF; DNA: TGTGCCATCAGTGAGTCCCCGGACGCCGGGGAGCTGTTTTTT
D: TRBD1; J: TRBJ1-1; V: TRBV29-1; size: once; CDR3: CSVDQGVPNTEAFF; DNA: TGCAGCGTTGACCAGGGGGTTCCGAACACTGAAGCTTTCTTT
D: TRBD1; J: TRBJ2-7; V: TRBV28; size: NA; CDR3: CASNSGTGLYEQYF; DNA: TGTGCCAGCAATTCCGGGACAGGGCTCTACGAGCAGTACTTC
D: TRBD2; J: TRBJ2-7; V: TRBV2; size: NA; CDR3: CASSPRTSAGPYEQYF; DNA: TGTGCCAGCAGCCCAAGAACTAGCGCCGGGCCCTACGAGCAGTACTTC
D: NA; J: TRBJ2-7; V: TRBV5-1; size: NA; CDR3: CASSLDSGRNYEQYF; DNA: TGCGCCAGCAGCTTGGACAGCGGACGAAACTACGAGCAGTACTTC
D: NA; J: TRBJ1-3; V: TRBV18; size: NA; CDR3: CASSPQRLAGLSGNTIYF; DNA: TGTGCCAGCTCACCACAACGTCTTGCAGGGCTCTCTGGAAACACCATATATTTT
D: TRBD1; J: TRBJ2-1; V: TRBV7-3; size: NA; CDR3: CASSFGQGLYNEQFF; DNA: TGTGCCAGCAGCTTTGGACAGGGACTGTACAATGAGCAGTTCTTC
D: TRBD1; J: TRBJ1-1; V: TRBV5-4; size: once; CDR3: CASSNSGTGGRAFF; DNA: TGTGCCAGCAGCAACTCCGGGACAGGGGGCCGCGCTTTCTTT
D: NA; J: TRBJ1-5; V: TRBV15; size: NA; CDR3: CATSREVFQPQHF; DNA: TGTGCCACCAGCAGAGAAGTCTTTCAGCCCCAGCATTTT
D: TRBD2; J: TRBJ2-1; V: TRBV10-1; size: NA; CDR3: CASSGASGGLRDNEQFF; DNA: TGCGCCAGCAGTGGGGCTAGCGGGGGCCTGAGGGACAATGAGCAGTTCTTC
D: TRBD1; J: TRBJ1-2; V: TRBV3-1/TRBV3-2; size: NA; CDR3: CASSRGTGVLSNYGYTF; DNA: TGTGCCAGCAGCCGAGGGACAGGGGTCCTTTCTAACTATGGCTACACCTTC
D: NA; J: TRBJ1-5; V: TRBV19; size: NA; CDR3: CASSIMNQPQHF; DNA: TGTGCCAGTAGTATTATGAATCAGCCCCAGCATTTT
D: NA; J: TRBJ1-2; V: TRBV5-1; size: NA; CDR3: CASSPGGNYGYTF; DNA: TGCGCCTCTTCGCCGGGGGGCAACTATGGCTACACCTTC
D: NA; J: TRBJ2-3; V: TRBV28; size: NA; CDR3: CASSPPLGPSTDTQYF; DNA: TGTGCCAGCAGCCCACCTTTGGGGCCTAGCACAGATACGCAGTATTTT
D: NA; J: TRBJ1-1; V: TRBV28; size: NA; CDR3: CASRHIEAFF; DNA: TGTGCCAGCAGGCACATTGAAGCTTTCTTT
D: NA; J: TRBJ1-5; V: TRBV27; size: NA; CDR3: CASSLRSNQPQHF; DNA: TGTGCCAGCAGTTTAAGGAGCAATCAGCCCCAGCATTTT
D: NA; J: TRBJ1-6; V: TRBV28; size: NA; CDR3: CASSPSFGGGNSPLHF; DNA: TGTGCCAGCAGTCCCTCGTTTGGGGGAGGCAATTCACCCCTCCACTTT